The 13 T cell receptor beta chains given below trace back to one sample, sequenced in a study of cytomegalovirus exposure and HLA in healthy donors. 60 Vbeta and 13 Jbeta primers were used in PCR. Some clones are missing from TCRdb's copy, which holds only in-frame ones; the method was immunoSEQ multiplex PCR. Its clone listing holds approximately 70,000 clones. The material sequenced was PBMCs. These receptors came from a woman aged 25 to 39 in good health and CMV-seronegative.

The chain links TRBV11-2 to TRBJ2-1; 11 bases are shared with TRBD2. From germline, CDR1 is SGHAT and CDR2 FQNNGV. The CDR3 loop spans 14 amino acids. The ends lost 4 bases at V and 6 bases at J; junction bases unmatched: 2. The CDR3 loop reads CASSYLAGGNEQFF. The CDR3 bases are TGTGCCAGCAGCTATCTAGCGGGGGGCAATGAGCAGTTCTTC.

The rearrangement joins TRBV18 to TRBJ1-1; possibly TRBD1 for D (5 bases). The length of the CDR3 is 16 residues. With 2 bases removed from V and 1 base from J, the gap between germline ends came to 14 bases. Germline V gene data show CDR1 as KGHSH and CDR2 as LQKENI. The CDR3 region is CASSPVEGPTNTEAFF. CDR3 nucleotides: TGTGCCAGCTCACCAGTGGAGGGGCCTACGAACACTGAAGCTTTCTTT.

The chain is built from TRBV6-5 and TRBJ1-1; 8 bases match TRBD1. The V gene end was trimmed by 5 bases and the J gene end by 1 base; junction bases not matched to a gene: 6. This CDR3 is built from 15 residues. Germline-derived CDR1 and CDR2 are MNHEY and SVGAGI. As DNA, the CDR3 is TGTGCCAGCAGTGGGCGGCAGGGGGCGAACACTGAAGCTTTCTTT. As protein: CASSGRQGANTEAFF.

The chain has TRBV6-1 and TRBJ1-5, with TRBD1 identical over 7 bases. CDR1 and CDR2 (germline): MNHNS, SASEGT. The CDR3 has 15 residues. The J segment lost 0 bases and the V segment lost 7 bases, leaving 6 bases of the junction unmatched. The CDR3 is CASKPGGNSNQPQHF. The CDR3 coding sequence is TGTGCCAGCAAGCCAGGGGGAAATAGCAATCAGCCCCAGCATTTT.

CDR3 coding DNA: TGCGCCAGCAGCCGCCCCCTTAGCGGCCCTAGCACAGATACGCAGTATTTT. This translates into CASSRPLSGPSTDTQYF. The chain has TRBV4-1 and TRBJ2-3, with a possible D match to TRBD2 (6 bases). Germline-derived CDR1 and CDR2 are MGHRA and YSYEKL. The CDR3 is made up of 17 amino acids. V was clipped by 4 bases and J by 0 bases, with 17 bases between them.

The CDR3 region is CASSLGTGTGGFGELFF. As DNA, the CDR3 is TGCGCCAGCAGCTTGGGGACCGGGACAGGGGGATTCGGGGAGCTGTTTTTT. This chain joins TRBV5-1 and TRBJ2-2; 11 bases line up with TRBD1. This CDR3 is built from 17 residues. The germline gives CDR1 SGHRS, CDR2 YFSETQ. Trimming took 0 bases from V and 7 from J; bases not matched to a gene: 8.

The chain is built from TRBV6-5 and TRBJ1-2; D is uncertain. This CDR3 is built from 14 residues. Germline CDR1 is MNHEY and CDR2 is SVGAGI. The V end was cut by 2 bases, the J end by 3 bases, with 10 bases between. The CDR3 DNA reads TGTGCCAGCAGTTACCGTCTTCTCGACTATGGCTACACCTTC. Encoded protein: CASSYRLLDYGYTF.

This chain links TRBV7-9 with TRBJ1-1; 8 positions match TRBD1. The CDR3 is made up of 15 amino acids. V was pared by 3 bases and J by 7 bases, with 10 bases of the junction left unmatched. Germline CDR1 reads SEHNR; CDR2 reads FQNEAQ (reference sequence). CDR3 nucleotide sequence: TGTGCCAGCAGCTTCAGTGACAGGGGAAAAGGTGAAGCTTTCTTT. Protein: CASSFSDRGKGEAFF.

V gene TRBV19 combines with J gene TRBJ1-2; D is unresolved. The CDR3 contains 11 residues. Trimming removed 8 bases at V and 8 bases at J, with 12 bases between. Germline CDR1 and CDR2: LNHDA and SQIVND (reference sequence). CDR3 bases: TGTGCCAGTTCGGAGGGAGGAGGCTACACCTTC. Its translation is CASSEGGGYTF.

The rearrangement links TRBV5-4 to TRBJ2-5, with D tentatively TRBD1 (5 bases). Germline V gene data show CDR1 as SGHNT and CDR2 as YYREEE (reference sequence). The CDR3 loop spans 14 amino acids. V was pared by 0 bases and J by 5 bases, with 11 bases between. The CDR3 DNA follows: TGTGCCAGCAGCTTGGAGGGGCGCGAGGAGACCCAGTACTTC. Its protein is CASSLEGREETQYF. Filled out from reference TRBV5-4 and TRBJ2-5, the complete variable domain reads ETGVTQSPTHLIKTRGQQVTLRCSSQSGHNTVSWYQQALGQGPQFIFQYYREEENGRGNFPPRFSGLQFPNYSSELNVNALELDDSALYLCASSLEGREETQYFGPGTRLLVL.

The V and J genes are TRBV4-1 and TRBJ2-7, with 8 bases that match TRBD2. The V gene end was trimmed by 5 bases and the J gene end by 2 bases; junction bases not matched to a gene: 8. Germline assignment: CDR1 MGHRA and CDR2 YSYEKL. The CDR3 is made up of 15 amino acids. CDR3 sequence (DNA): TGCGCCAGCAGCTACAGCGGGGGAGGCGCCTACGAGCAGTACTTC. Protein: CASSYSGGGAYEQYF.

The chain uses TRBV28 and TRBJ2-7; D is unresolved. The CDR3 runs 14 residues. Germline CDR1 MDHEN, CDR2 SYDVKM. Trimming shortened V by 3 bases and J by 4 bases, and 13 bases separated the two germline ends. The CDR3 DNA is TGTGCCAGCAGTTTGAAGCGAGGATCTTACGAGCAGTACTTC. This sequence encodes CASSLKRGSYEQYF.

The chain has TRBV6-1 and TRBJ1-2; weak D call: TRBD1 (5 bases). V was clipped by 7 bases and J by 7 bases, with 19 bases between them. From germline, CDR1 is MNHNS and CDR2 SASEGT. This CDR3 contains 14 residues. The CDR3 DNA reads as TGTGCCAGCACTACGACAGAGCCTAGAGGTGGCTACACCTTC. It specifies CASTTTEPRGGYTF.